This TCR beta chain is from a study of T-cell memory formation after mild COVID-19. Whole-study findings and limits: Among contracting clones, CD4+ were mainly CM/EM and CD8+ enriched in EMRA.

V was trimmed by 8 bases and J by 3 bases, leaving 19 bases between them. The CDR3 contains 15 residues. Per germline, CDR1 LGHNT and CDR2 FRNRAP. TCRdb reanalysed the 5' RACE reads using MiXCR and keeps one entry per CDR3 protein. The sample yields about 400,000 distinct CDR3 sequences, under 15% seen once. This clonotype was seen a few times. No antigen is known for it. The material sequenced was PBMCs or a T cell subset sorted from them (not recorded which). This clonotype was sampled from a man aged 18-30 years who had mild COVID-19 (a few samples of this study predate the infection). Cell type and time point are not known. The chain recombines TRBV12-5 with TRBJ2-5; tentatively, D is TRBD2 (6 bases). The CDR3: CASSIGGWREETQYF. In DNA form, the CDR3 reads TGTGCTAGTAGTATTGGAGGTTGGAGGGAAGAGACCCAGTACTTC. Using reference TRBV12-5 and TRBJ2-5 for the parts outside the CDR3, the full variable domain is DARVTQTPRHKVTEMGQEVTMRCQPILGHNTVFWYRQTMMQGLELLAYFRNRAPLDDSGMPKDRFSAEMPDATLATLKIQPSEPRDSAVYFCASSIGGWREETQYFGPGTRLLVL.